This T cell receptor (beta chain) was identified during a study of Ad26.COV2.S vaccination and SARS-CoV-2 variants. The treatment denotes: about 20 received Ad26.COV2.S at low or high dose, single or two shots; 5 received placebo; per-sample allocation not given. Specimens were obtained on day 63 following the first vaccine or placebo injection. Participants' vaccine, an Ad26 vector, delivered Wuhan-strain SARS-CoV-2 spike. TCRdb's copy holds only in-frame clones and misses some; the assay was immunoSEQ multiplex PCR. Of around 250,000 clones listed, roughly 87% are singletons. Source: peripheral blood, taken in a trial of Ad26.COV2.S vaccine versus placebo. This TCR was recovered from a person aged 18-60 years who received the Ad26.COV2.S COVID-19 vaccine or a placebo.

Here the CDR3 DNA reads TGTGCCAGCGCGACCACTAGCACAGATACGCAGTATTTT. Its protein is CASATTSTDTQYF. The rearrangement links TRBV9 to TRBJ2-3; D is uncertain. The CDR3 has 13 residues. Germline assignment: CDR1 SGDLS and CDR2 YYNGEE. V gave up 7 bases and J gave up 0 bases, with 9 bases separating them.